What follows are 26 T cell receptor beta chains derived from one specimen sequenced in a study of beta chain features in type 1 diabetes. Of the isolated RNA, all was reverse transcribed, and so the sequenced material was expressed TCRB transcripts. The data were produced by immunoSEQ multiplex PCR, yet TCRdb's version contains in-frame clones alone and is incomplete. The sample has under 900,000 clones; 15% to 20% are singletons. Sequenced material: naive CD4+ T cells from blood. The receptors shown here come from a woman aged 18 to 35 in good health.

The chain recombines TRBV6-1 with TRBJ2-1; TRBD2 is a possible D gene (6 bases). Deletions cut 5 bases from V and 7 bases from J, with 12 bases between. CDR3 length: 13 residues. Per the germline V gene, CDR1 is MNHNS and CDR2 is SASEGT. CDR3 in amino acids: CASSQAGGNEQFF. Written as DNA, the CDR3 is TGTGCCAGCAGTCAGGCTGGGGGGAATGAGCAGTTCTTC.

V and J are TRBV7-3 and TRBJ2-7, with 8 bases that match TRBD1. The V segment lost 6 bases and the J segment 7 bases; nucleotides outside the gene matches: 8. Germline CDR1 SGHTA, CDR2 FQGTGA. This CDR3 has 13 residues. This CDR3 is CASRSDRGGEQYF. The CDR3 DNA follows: TGTGCCAGCAGATCTGACAGGGGCGGGGAGCAGTACTTC.

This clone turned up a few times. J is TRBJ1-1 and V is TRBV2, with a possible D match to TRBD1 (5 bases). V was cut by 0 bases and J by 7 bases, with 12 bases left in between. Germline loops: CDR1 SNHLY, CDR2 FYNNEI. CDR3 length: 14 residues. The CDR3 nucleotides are TGTGCCAGCAGTGAAGCCGGGTTGGGGGGTGAAGCTTTCTTT. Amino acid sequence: CASSEAGLGGEAFF.

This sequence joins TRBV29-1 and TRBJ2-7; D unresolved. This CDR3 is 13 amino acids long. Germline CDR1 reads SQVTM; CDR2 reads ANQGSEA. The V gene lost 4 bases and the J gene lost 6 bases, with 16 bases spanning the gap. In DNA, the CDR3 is TGCAGCGTTGGGTATTCGTTAGTATCCGAGCAGTACTTC. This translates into CSVGYSLVSEQYF.

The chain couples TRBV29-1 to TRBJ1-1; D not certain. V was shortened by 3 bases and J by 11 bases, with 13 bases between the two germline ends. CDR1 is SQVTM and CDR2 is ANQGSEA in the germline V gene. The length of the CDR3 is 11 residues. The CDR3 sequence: CSVDIAAIAFF. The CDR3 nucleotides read TGCAGCGTTGATATTGCGGCAATCGCTTTCTTT.

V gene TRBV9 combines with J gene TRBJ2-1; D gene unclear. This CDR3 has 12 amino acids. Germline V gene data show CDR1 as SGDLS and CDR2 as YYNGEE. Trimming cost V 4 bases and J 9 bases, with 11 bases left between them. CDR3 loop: CASSRRDGEQFF. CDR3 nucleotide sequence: TGTGCCAGCAGCCGACGAGATGGTGAGCAGTTCTTC.

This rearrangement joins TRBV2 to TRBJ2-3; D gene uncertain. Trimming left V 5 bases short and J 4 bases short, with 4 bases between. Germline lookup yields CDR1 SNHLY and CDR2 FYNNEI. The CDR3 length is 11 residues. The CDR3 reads CASSYPDTQYF. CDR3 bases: TGTGCCAGCAGTTATCCAGATACGCAGTATTTT.

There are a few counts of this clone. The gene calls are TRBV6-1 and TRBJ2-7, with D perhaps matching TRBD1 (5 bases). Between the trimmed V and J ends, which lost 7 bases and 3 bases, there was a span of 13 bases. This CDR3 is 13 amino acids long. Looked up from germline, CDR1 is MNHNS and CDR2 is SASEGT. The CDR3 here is CASISGRVYEQYF. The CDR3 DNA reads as TGTGCCAGCATTAGTGGCAGGGTCTACGAGCAGTACTTC.

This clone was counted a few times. The CDR3 bases are TGTGCCAGCAGCCTTACCACTATGAACACTGAAGCTTTCTTT. This sequence encodes CASSLTTMNTEAFF. The J gene is TRBJ1-1, the V gene TRBV7-9; D ambiguous. The CDR3 is 14 amino acids. Germline CDR1 reads SEHNR; CDR2 reads FQNEAQ (reference sequence). V was trimmed by 5 bases and J by 0 bases, leaving 10 bases between them.

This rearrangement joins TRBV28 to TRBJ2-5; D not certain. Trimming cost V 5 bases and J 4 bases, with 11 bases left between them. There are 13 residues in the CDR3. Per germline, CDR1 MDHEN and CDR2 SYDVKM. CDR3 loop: CASSPASRETQYF. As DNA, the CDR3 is TGTGCCAGCAGTCCGGCTAGTAGAGAGACCCAGTACTTC.

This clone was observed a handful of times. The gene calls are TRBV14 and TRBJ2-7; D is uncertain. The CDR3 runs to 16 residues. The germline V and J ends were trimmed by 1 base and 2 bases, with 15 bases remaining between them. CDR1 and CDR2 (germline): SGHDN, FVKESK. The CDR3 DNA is TGTGCCAGCAGCCAAGGGGCTTTACAGTCAACCTACGAGCAGTACTTC. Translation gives CASSQGALQSTYEQYF.

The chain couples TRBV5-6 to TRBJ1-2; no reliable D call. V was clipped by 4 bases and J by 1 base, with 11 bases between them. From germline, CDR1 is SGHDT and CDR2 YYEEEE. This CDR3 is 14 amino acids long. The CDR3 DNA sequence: TGTGCCAGCAGCACGGTGGAGGTTAACTATGGCTACACCTTC. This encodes CASSTVEVNYGYTF.

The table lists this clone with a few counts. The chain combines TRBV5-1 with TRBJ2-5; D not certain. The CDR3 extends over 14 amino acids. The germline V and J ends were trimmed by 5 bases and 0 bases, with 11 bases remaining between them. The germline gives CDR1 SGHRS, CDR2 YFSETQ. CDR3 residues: CASRFKGDQETQYF. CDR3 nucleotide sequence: TGCGCCAGCAGATTCAAGGGCGACCAAGAGACCCAGTACTTC.

CDR3 bases: TGTGCCAGCACCGAAGGACAGGGAATATACGAGCAGTACTTC. Amino acid sequence: CASTEGQGIYEQYF. The J gene is TRBJ2-7, the V gene TRBV6-6; 8 nucleotides line up with TRBD1. The CDR3 runs 14 residues. Germline V gene lookup returns CDR1 MNHNY and CDR2 SVGAGI (reference sequence). V gave up 7 bases and J gave up 4 bases; unmatched junction bases: 9.

CDR3 nucleotides: TGTGCCAGCAGCGTTACTAGCGGGAGATCCGGGGAGCTGTTTTTT. As protein: CASSVTSGRSGELFF. The chain joins TRBV7-2 to TRBJ2-2; TRBD2 matches at 11 bases. This CDR3 contains 15 residues. V lost 5 bases to trimming and J lost 6 bases; unmatched junction nucleotides: 5. Germline-derived CDR1 and CDR2 are SGHTA and FQGNSA.

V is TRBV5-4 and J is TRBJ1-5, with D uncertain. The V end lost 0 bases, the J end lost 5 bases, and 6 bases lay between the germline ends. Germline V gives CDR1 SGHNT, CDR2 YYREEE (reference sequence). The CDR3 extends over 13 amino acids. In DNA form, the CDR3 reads TGTGCCAGCAGCTTGGGTTGGGATCAGCCCCAGCATTTT. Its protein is CASSLGWDQPQHF.

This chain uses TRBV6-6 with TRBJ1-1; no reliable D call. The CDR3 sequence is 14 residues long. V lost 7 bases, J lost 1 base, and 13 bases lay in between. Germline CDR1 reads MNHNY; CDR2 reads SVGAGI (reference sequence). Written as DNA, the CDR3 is TGTGCCAGCACTACGACACGAGCGAACACTGAAGCTTTCTTT. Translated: CASTTTRANTEAFF.

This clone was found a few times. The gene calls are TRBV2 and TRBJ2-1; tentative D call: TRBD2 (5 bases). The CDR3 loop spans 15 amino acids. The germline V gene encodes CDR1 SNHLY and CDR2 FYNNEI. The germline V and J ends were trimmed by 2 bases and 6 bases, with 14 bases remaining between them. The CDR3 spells CASSESFSRGNEQFF. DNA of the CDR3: TGTGCCAGCAGTGAATCCTTCTCCCGGGGCAATGAGCAGTTCTTC.

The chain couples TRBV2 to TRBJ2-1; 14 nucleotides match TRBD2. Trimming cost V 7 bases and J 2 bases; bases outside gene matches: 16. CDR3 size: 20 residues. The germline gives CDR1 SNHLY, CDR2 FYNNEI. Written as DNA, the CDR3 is TGTGCCAGCATATCCCCTCCGACTAGCGGGAGGGCCGTAACCTACAATGAGCAGTTCTTC. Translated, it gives CASISPPTSGRAVTYNEQFF.

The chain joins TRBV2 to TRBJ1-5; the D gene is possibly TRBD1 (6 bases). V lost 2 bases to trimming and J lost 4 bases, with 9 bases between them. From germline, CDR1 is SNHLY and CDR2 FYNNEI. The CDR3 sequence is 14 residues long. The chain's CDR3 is CASSELQGNQPQHF. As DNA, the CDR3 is TGTGCCAGCAGTGAACTTCAGGGGAATCAGCCCCAGCATTTT.

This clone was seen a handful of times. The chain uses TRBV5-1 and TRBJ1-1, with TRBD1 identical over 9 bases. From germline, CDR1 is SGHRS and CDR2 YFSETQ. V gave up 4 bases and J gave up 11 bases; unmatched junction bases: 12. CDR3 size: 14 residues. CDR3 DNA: TGCGCCAGCAGCGGAACTACAGGGGGCCCGAGTGCTTTCTTT. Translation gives CASSGTTGGPSAFF.

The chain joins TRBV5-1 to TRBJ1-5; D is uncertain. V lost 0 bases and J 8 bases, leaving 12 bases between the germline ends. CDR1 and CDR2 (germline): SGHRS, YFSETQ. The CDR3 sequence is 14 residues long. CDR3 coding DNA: TGCGCCAGCAGCTTGGGGGCGGGCGGGGAGCCCCAGCATTTT. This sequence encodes CASSLGAGGEPQHF.

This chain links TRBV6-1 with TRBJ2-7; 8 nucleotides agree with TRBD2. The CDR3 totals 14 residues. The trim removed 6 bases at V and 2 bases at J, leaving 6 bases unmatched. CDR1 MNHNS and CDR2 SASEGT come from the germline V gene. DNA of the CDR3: TGTGCCAGCAGCATTACGGGGGGGGCCTACGAGCAGTACTTC. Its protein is CASSITGGAYEQYF.

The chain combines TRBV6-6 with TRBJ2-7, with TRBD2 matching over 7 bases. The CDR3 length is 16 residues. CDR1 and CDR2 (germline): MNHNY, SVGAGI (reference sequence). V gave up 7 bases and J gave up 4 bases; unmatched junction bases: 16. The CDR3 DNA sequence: TGTGCCAGCACCGGAGGGAGACTAGCCCAAAGTTACGAGCAGTACTTC. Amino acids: CASTGGRLAQSYEQYF.

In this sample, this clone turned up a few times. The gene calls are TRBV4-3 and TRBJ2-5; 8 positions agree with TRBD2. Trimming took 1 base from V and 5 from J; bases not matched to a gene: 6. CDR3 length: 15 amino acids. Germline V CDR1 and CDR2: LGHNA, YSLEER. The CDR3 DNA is TGCGCCAGCAGCCAAGTATCGGGACTAGGCGAGACCCAGTACTTC. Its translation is CASSQVSGLGETQYF.

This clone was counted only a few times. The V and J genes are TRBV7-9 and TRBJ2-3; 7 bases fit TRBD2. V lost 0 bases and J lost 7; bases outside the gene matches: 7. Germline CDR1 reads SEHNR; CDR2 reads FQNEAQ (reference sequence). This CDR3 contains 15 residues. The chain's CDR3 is CASSLAGRTRNTQYF. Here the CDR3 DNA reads TGTGCCAGCAGCTTAGCGGGCCGGACTAGAAATACGCAGTATTTT.